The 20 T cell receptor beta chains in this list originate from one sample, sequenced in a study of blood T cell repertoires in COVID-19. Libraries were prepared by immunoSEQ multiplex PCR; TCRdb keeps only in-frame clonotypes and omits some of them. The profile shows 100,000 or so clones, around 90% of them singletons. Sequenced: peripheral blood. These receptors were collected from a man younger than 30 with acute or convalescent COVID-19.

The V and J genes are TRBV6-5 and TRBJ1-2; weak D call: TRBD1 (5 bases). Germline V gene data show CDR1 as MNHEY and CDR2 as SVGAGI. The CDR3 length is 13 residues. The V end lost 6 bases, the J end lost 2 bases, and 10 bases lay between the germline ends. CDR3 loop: CASRYDRNYGYTF. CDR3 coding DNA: TGTGCCAGCAGATATGACAGAAACTATGGCTACACCTTC.

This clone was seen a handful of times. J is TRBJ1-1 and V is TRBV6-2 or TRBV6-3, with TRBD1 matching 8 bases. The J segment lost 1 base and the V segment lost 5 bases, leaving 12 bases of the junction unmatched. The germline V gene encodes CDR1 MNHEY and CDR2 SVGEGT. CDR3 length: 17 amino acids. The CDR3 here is CASSTPLAGGWNTEAFF. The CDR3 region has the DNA TGTGCCAGCAGTACCCCGCTCGCAGGGGGCTGGAACACTGAAGCTTTCTTT.

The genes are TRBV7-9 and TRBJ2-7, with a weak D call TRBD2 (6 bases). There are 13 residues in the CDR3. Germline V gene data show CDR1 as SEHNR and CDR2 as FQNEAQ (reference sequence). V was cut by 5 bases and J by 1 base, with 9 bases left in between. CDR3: CASSLRESYEQYF. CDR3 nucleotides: TGTGCCAGCAGCCTCCGGGAGTCCTACGAGCAGTACTTC.

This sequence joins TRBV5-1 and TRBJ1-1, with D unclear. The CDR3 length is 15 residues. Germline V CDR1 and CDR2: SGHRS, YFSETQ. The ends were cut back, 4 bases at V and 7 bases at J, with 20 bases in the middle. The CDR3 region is CASSERVQADFEAFF. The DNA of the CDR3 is TGCGCCAGCAGCGAGAGGGTGCAGGCCGACTTTGAAGCTTTCTTT.

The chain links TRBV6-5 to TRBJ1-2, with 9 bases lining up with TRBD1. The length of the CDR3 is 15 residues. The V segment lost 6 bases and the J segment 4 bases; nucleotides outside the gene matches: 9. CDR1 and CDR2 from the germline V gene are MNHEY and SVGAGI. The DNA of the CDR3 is TGTGCCAGCAGATCCGGGACAGGGAATTTCTATGGCTACACCTTC. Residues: CASRSGTGNFYGYTF.

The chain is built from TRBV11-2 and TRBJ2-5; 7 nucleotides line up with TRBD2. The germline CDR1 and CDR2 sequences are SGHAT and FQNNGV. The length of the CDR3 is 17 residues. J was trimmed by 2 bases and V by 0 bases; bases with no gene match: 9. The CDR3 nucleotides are TGTGCCAGCAGCTTAGAAAGCGGGATTAGCATACAAGAGACCCAGTACTTC. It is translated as CASSLESGISIQETQYF.

The chain's CDR3 is CASSARGEGSNYGYTF. For the CDR3, the DNA is TGTGCCAGCAGCGCAAGGGGGGAGGGTAGCAACTATGGCTACACCTTC. The V gene is TRBV9, the J gene TRBJ1-2; D possibly corresponds to TRBD1 (6 bases). The V end was cut by 3 bases, the J end by 2 bases, with 17 bases between. The CDR3 spans 16 residues. Germline V gene data show CDR1 as SGDLS and CDR2 as YYNGEE.

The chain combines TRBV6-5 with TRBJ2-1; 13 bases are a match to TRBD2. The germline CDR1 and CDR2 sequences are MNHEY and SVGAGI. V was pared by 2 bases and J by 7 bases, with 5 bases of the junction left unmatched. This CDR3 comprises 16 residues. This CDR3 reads CASSYRGLAGLNEQFF. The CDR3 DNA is TGTGCCAGCAGTTACAGGGGACTAGCGGGATTAAATGAGCAGTTCTTC.

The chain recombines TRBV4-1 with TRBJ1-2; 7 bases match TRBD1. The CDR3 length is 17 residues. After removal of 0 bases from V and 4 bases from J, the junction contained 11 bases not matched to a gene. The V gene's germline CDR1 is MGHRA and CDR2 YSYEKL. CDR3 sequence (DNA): TGCGCCAGCAGCCAAGATGTGAGACAGGGTATAGGCTATGGCTACACCTTC. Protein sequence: CASSQDVRQGIGYGYTF.

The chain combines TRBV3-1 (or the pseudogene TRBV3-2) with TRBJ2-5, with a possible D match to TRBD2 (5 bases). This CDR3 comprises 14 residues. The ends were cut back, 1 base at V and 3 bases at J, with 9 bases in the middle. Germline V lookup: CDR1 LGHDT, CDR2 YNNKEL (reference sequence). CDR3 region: CASSQGISEETQYF. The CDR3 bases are TGTGCCAGCAGCCAAGGGATTAGCGAAGAGACCCAGTACTTC.

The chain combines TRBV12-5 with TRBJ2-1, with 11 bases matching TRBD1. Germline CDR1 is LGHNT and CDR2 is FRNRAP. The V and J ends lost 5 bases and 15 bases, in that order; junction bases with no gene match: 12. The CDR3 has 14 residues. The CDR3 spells CASGRTGTGGPTFF. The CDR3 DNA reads TGTGCTAGTGGTCGAACCGGGACAGGGGGTCCCACGTTCTTC. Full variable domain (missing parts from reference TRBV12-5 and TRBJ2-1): DARVTQTPRHKVTEMGQEVTMRCQPILGHNTVFWYRQTMMQGLELLAYFRNRAPLDDSGMPKDRFSAEMPDATLATLKIQPSEPRDSAVYFCASGRTGTGGPTFFGPGTRLTVL.

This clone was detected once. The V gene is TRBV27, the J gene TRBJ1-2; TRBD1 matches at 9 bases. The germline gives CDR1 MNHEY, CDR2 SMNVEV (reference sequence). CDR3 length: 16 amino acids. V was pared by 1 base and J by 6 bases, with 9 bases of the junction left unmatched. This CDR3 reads CASSLFNRGLLDGYTF. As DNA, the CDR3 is TGTGCCAGCAGTTTATTTAACAGGGGGCTTTTAGATGGCTACACCTTC.

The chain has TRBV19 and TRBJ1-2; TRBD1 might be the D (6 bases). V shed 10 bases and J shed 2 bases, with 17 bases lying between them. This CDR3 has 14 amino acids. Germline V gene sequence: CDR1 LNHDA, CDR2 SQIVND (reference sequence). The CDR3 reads CAIYSGAPNYGYTF. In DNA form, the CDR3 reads TGTGCCATTTATTCAGGGGCACCAAACTATGGCTACACCTTC.

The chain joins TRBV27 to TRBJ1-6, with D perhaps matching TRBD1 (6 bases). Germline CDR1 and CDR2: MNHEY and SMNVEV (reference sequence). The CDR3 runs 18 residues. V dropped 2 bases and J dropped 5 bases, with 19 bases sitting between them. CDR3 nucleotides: TGTGCCAGCAGTTTAGTCTCCTGGGGGCTGCTTGATAATTCACCCCTCCACTTT. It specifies CASSLVSWGLLDNSPLHF.

CDR3 nucleotides: TGCAGCGTTGAAGAAAATTCCGATGGCTACACCTTC. Protein: CSVEENSDGYTF. V usage is TRBV29-1 and J usage is TRBJ1-2; no clear D. This CDR3 has 12 amino acids. V lost 0 bases to trimming and J lost 6 bases, with 8 bases between them. The germline gives CDR1 SQVTM, CDR2 ANQGSEA.

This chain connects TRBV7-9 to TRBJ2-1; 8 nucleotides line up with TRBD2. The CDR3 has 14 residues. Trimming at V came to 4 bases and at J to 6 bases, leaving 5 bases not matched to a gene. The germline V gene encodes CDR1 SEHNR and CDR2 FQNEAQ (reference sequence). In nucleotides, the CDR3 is TGTGCCAGCAGCTCCCTCGGACTAGCCAATGAGCAGTTCTTC. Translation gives CASSSLGLANEQFF.

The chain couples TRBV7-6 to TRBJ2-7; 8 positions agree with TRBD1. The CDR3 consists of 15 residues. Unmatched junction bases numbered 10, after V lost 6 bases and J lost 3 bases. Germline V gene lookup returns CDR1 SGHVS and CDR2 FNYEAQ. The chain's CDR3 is CASSLWTGSNYEQYF. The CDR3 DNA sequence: TGTGCCAGCAGTCTCTGGACAGGGTCGAACTACGAGCAGTACTTC. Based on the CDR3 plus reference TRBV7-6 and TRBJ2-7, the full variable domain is GAGVSQSPRYKVTKRGQDVALRCDPISGHVSLYWYRQALGQGPEFLTYFNYEAQQDKSGLPNDRFSAERPEGSISTLTIQRTEQRDSAMYRCASSLWTGSNYEQYFGPGTRLTVT.

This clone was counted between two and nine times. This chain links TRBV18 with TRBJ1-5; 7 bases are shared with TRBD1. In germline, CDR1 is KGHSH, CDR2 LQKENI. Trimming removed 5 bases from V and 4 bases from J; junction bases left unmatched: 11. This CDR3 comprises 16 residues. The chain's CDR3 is CASSANISRGNQPQHF. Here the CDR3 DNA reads TGTGCCAGCTCAGCCAACATCTCCAGGGGGAATCAGCCCCAGCATTTT. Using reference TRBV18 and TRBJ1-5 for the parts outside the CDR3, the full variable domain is NAGVMQNPRHLVRRRGQEARLRCSPMKGHSHVYWYRQLPEEGLKFMVYLQKENIIDESGMPKERFSAEFPKEGPSILRIQQVVRGDSAAYFCASSANISRGNQPQHFGDGTRLSIL.

As DNA, the CDR3 is TGTGCCAGCAGAGCAGCGGGAGGCGTCTACGAGCAGTACTTC. The encoded protein is CASRAAGGVYEQYF. The chain recombines TRBV6-5 with TRBJ2-7, with TRBD2 identical over 9 bases. Germline V gene sequence: CDR1 MNHEY, CDR2 SVGAGI. The trim removed 6 bases at V and 3 bases at J, leaving 6 bases unmatched. This CDR3 spans 14 amino acids.

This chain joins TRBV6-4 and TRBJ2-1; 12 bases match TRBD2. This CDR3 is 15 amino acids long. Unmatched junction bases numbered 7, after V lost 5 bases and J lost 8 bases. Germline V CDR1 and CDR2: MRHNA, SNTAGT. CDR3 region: CASSSLAGGSDEQFF. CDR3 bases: TGTGCCAGCAGTTCTCTAGCGGGAGGGTCCGATGAGCAGTTCTTC.